Listed here is a single TCR beta chain. This receptor's antigen is unknown. Base qualities are not provided; no much larger clone lies one nucleotide away. Libraries were prepared through the immunoSEQ multiplex PCR assay. The table was pulled from immuneACCESS by TCRdb, which kept in-frame rearrangements only. Such tables lose some clones; where checked, under half of the loss comes from unresolved V genes, and the rest has no known cause. Within this sample are about 660,000 clones, with 88% of them counted one time only. Of the sample, about 0.01% is held by the ten largest clones. The data belong to a study of shared T cell receptors in the human thymus (dated by TCRdb to the early 2020s). Notes on the research overall: The study investigated the way shared, self-reactive T-cell receptor alpha chains are produced in the human thymus.

The CDR3 spans 13 residues, from the cysteine through the phenylalanine. Left in the record is the CDR3 DNA by itself, 39 bases read in frame from the first base. Taken from the germline V gene, the CDR1 and CDR2 loops are MGHDK and SYGVNS. Cut back by 3 bases and 3 bases, the V and J ends lie 9 bases apart. These same data were also listed under a study on human thymus T cells. Reported in the second study: In Finland, the donors were immunologically healthy infants who were having open corrective cardiac surgery for congenital heart defects. The thymus tissue came from surgical resects taken out during corrective cardiac surgery. V and J gene segment usage appeared biased in both thymic and peripheral blood repertoires. According to the related research, thymic TCR repertoires were highly overlapping among unrelated individuals. The study described the TCR alpha and beta repertoires in about 8 infant thymus samples and a few matching peripheral blood samples. The infant donors were about 6 to 244 days old, and the cohort included six males and a couple of females. Thymocytes were mechanically released from the tissue and were stored as pellets of about 8.5-31 million cells at -70 degrees C. A QIAsymphony instrument was used to extract genomic DNA from frozen cell pellets. The immunoSEQ multiplex PCR assay was used to amplify the TCRB and TCRAD loci from a standardized quantity of quality-controlled genomic DNA. The V(D)J region was spanned by amplicons of a length sufficient to cover the CDR3 and to identify V and J genes. The amplicons were sequenced on an Illumina platform via the commercial immunoSEQ service. Primer bias and sequencing errors were corrected as previously described, and TCRAD and TCRB were defined on the basis of the IMGT database. Repertoires were analysed with immunoSEQ Analyzer 3.0 and VDJTools, covering basic statistics, V/J segment usage, diversity estimates, rarefaction and pairwise overlap. To estimate diversity, the Chao1, ChaoE, Efron-Thisted, Shannon and inverse Simpson indices were applied, and diversity was also estimated on datasets down-sampled to the smallest sample. Repertoire overlap was assessed by strict matching of CDR3 nucleotide sequence, V gene and J gene, and clustering was done by Jaccard-based multidimensional scaling. Thymus samples yielded on average approximately 840,000 unique TCRB clonotypes, compared with 65,000 to 100,000 from blood samples.

This sequence was found in a boy younger than two with a congenital heart defect. Donor details come from another sample of the same person, matched by shared clones. The receptor chain draws on TRBV25-1 and TRBJ2-7; no confident D gene assignment can be made. Sequencing input: thymocytes. The DNA sequence is TGTGCCAGCAGTGAGAGACATGGCTACGAGCAGTACTTC. Protein translation: CASSERHGYEQYF.